The sequence of this T cell receptor beta chain was determined in a study of T cells after yellow fever vaccination. CDR3 size: 11 residues. Trimming cost V 1 base and J 9 bases, with 7 bases left between them. Looked up from germline, CDR1 is SEHNR and CDR2 is FQNEAQ (reference sequence). TCRdb recomputed calls from the 5' RACE reads with MiXCR, one row per CDR3 protein. The repertoire includes 550,000 or so distinct CDR3 sequences, less than 20% of them detected once, and more than 13% sits in the top ten. Sequences were derived from PBMCs, sampled 15 days after the yellow fever booster vaccination. The clonotype was recovered from a man aged 30-40 years who received the YFV17D yellow fever vaccine. The chain recombines TRBV7-9 with TRBJ2-7, with D unclear. The CDR3 spells CASSLEAWQYF. As DNA, the CDR3 is TGTGCCAGCAGCTTAGAGGCCTGGCAGTACTTC. Full variable domain (rest looked up from reference TRBV7-9 and TRBJ2-7): DTGVSQNPRHKITKRGQNVTFRCDPISEHNRLYWYRQTLGQGPEFLTYFQNEAQLEKSRLLSDRFSAERPKGSFSTLEIQRTEQGDSAMYLCASSLEAWQYFGPGTRLTVT.